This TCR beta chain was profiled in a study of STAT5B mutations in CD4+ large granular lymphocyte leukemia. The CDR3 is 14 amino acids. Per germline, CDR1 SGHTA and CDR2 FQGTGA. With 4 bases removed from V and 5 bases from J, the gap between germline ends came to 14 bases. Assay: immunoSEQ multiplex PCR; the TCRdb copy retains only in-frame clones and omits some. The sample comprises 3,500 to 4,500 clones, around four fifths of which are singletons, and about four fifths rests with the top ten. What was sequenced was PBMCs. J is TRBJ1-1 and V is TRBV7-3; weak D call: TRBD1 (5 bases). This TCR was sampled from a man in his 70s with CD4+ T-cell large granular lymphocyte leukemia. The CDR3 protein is CASSYGPGGTEAFF. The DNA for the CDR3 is TGTGCCAGCAGCTACGGTCCGGGGGGTACTGAAGCTTTCTTT.